A selection of T cell receptor beta chains follows, all from one sample in a study of blood T cells in healthy people across ages. TCRdb analysed the 5' RACE reads with MiXCR anew, one entry per CDR3 protein. The sample has around 1,000,000 distinct CDR3 sequences; around 25% are singletons. These sequences were also reported in another study, on T cells of mothers and their children.

The specimen sequenced was blood. The receptors originated from a girl aged 2-10 years in good health. CDR3s include the opening cysteine and the closing phenylalanine or tryptophan. Fields, in order: V gene, J gene, clone size, D gene, CDR3 DNA, CDR3 protein. D genes are given only for firm matches. The size entry is marked missing in some rows and otherwise reads once, few, many or a size class.

TRBV7-8	TRBJ2-7	NA	TRBD2	TGTGCCGGCAGCGCCGGGACTAGTGTAGAGCAGTACTTC	CAGSAGTSVEQYF
TRBV29-1	TRBJ2-1	few	TRBD2	TGCAGCCCATGGCTAGCGGGAGTCGATGAGCAGTTCTTC	CSPWLAGVDEQFF
TRBV5-1	TRBJ2-1	few	NA	TGCGCCAGCGGAACGTATTTCAATGAGCAGTTCTTC	CASGTYFNEQFF
TRBV29-1	TRBJ1-4	NA	NA	TGCAGCGTTGAAGATAAGGAGCTTGCTGTGTTTTTT	CSVEDKELAVFF
TRBV20-1	TRBJ2-7	NA	NA	TGCAGTGCGGGGGCTAGCACGGGGTACTACGAGCAGTACTTC	CSAGASTGYYEQYF
TRBV25-1	TRBJ1-2	NA	NA	TGTGCCAGCAGTGAAGTCAGACACTATGGCTACACCTTC	CASSEVRHYGYTF
TRBV27	TRBJ2-5	NA	TRBD2	TGTGCCAGCACCAGACTAGCGGGAGACGCTTGCTTCTTC	CASTRLAGDACFF
TRBV19	TRBJ2-7	few	NA	TGTGCCAGTAGTAACGTAGGGGGCTACGAGCAGTACTTC	CASSNVGGYEQYF
TRBV12-3/TRBV12-4	TRBJ2-4	NA	NA	TGTGCCAGCAGTTTAACGGGCCAGGGAGCGGACATTCAGTACTTC	CASSLTGQGADIQYF
TRBV6-5	TRBJ2-5	NA	NA	TGTGCCAGCAGCTACATATTGGGAGAGACCCAGTACTTC	CASSYILGETQYF
TRBV20-1	TRBJ2-5	few	TRBD2	TGCAGTGCTAGCTCGGGACTAGCAATAGGAGAGACCCAGTACTTC	CSASSGLAIGETQYF
TRBV7-8	TRBJ1-4	NA	NA	TGTGCCAGCAGCTTTATGGACCCTGGGCCCGGGGGGTTTTCAACTAATGAAAAACTGTTTTTT	CASSFMDPGPGGFSTNEKLFF
TRBV7-2	TRBJ2-2	NA	NA	TGTGCCAGCAGCTTAGCCACAGCCCCAGACACCGGGGAGCTGTTTTTT	CASSLATAPDTGELFF
TRBV3-1	TRBJ2-5	NA	NA	TGTGCCAGCAGCCTGCGCGGGATTCAAGAGACCCAGTACTTC	CASSLRGIQETQYF
TRBV7-2	TRBJ2-7	NA	TRBD1	TGTGCCAGCAGCGAGGAGACAGGGCAATTGGGCTACGAGCAGTACTTC	CASSEETGQLGYEQYF
TRBV20-1	TRBJ2-5	NA	TRBD1	TGCAGTGCTCCCGGGACAGGGGTGATGGGGGAGCAGTACTTC	CSAPGTGVMGEQYF
TRBV27	TRBJ2-5	NA	TRBD2	TGTGCCACCAGATTAGCGGGAAGGGAGACCCAGTACTTC	CATRLAGRETQYF
TRBV27	TRBJ2-7	NA	TRBD2	TGTGCCAGCAGTCCGGGGACTAGCCCCGATTGGAGCGAGCAGTACTTC	CASSPGTSPDWSEQYF
TRBV7-2	TRBJ2-1	NA	NA	TGTGCCAGCAGCTTAATCAGCATTACTGAGCAGTTCTTC	CASSLISITEQFF
TRBV7-9	TRBJ2-5	few	NA	TGTGCCAGCAGCTTATTTGGGCAAGAGACCCAGTACTTC	CASSLFGQETQYF
TRBV19	TRBJ2-2	few	NA	TGTGCCAGTAGATATATCCCCGGGGAGCTGTTTTTT	CASRYIPGELFF
TRBV7-8	TRBJ2-7	NA	NA	TGTGCCAGCAGCTTATTGGTAGGCATCTCCGAGCAGTACTTC	CASSLLVGISEQYF
TRBV20-1	TRBJ2-1	few	TRBD2	TGCAGTGCTAGACGCGGGAGTTTATCAAATGAGCAGTTCTTC	CSARRGSLSNEQFF
TRBV5-1	TRBJ2-5	NA	NA	TGCGCCAGCAGCTTATCCGGTCCCCGGTCGGGGGAGACCCAGTACTTC	CASSLSGPRSGETQYF
TRBV4-1	TRBJ2-7	few	NA	TGCGCCAGCAGCCAATTCGGTAGGGAAAGCCTTATCTTC	CASSQFGRESLIF
TRBV10-3	TRBJ2-7	NA	TRBD2	TGTGCCATCAGTGAGGTAGCGGGGACCTACGAGCAGTACTTC	CAISEVAGTYEQYF
TRBV6-6	TRBJ2-7	few	NA	TGTGCCAGCAGTTACCCCAGGGGAGGTGAAAACGAGCAGTACTTC	CASSYPRGGENEQYF
TRBV6-1	TRBJ2-5	NA	NA	TGTGCCAGCAGTGAACGACAGTTCCAAGAGACCCAGTACTTC	CASSERQFQETQYF
TRBV18	TRBJ2-1	few	NA	TGTGCCAGCTCACGAAACTACCCGGAGGATGAGCAGTTCTTC	CASSRNYPEDEQFF
TRBV27	TRBJ2-1	few	NA	TGTGCCAGCAGTTTAGGCGCAGGGCCGACCTACAATGAGCAGTTCTTC	CASSLGAGPTYNEQFF
TRBV4-1	TRBJ2-5	few	NA	TGCACCAGCAGCCAACCGGGACGGTCCTTTCAGCAGTACTTC	CTSSQPGRSFQQYF
TRBV19	TRBJ1-1	NA	NA	TGTGCCAGTAGTCTAATAGCCGGGATGAACACTGAAGCTTTCTTT	CASSLIAGMNTEAFF
TRBV7-6	TRBJ2-7	few	TRBD1	TGTGCCAGCAGCTTTACAGGGGACCAATACGAGCAGTACTTC	CASSFTGDQYEQYF
TRBV3-1	TRBJ1-1	NA	TRBD1	TGTGCCAGCAGCCTAATGACAGGGGACCCCGGGACTTTCTTT	CASSLMTGDPGTFF
TRBV27	TRBJ2-5	few	TRBD1	TGTGCCAGCAGGTCTTGGGACAGGGCATCTCCCTACGAACAGTACTTC	CASRSWDRASPYEQYF
TRBV7-9	TRBJ2-1	few	TRBD2	TGTGCCAGCAGACAGACTAGCGGGAGTAGGTACAATGAGCAGTTCTTC	CASRQTSGSRYNEQFF
TRBV29-1	TRBJ2-5	few	NA	TGCAGCGTTGTCAACTACACAGAGACCCAGTACTTC	CSVVNYTETQYF